The 27 T cell receptor beta chains listed next were all sequenced from one sample in a study of blood T cell repertoires in COVID-19. The method was immunoSEQ multiplex PCR; TCRdb's version includes in-frame clones alone and lacks a portion of them. The table includes about 140,000 clones, 60% to 80% detected once. The sequenced sample consisted of peripheral blood. These receptor sequences come from a woman aged 45-65 years with active or convalescent COVID-19.

V and J are TRBV4-3 and TRBJ1-1, with D tentatively TRBD1 (6 bases). Germline V gene lookup returns CDR1 LGHNA and CDR2 YSLEER. This CDR3 has 16 amino acids. Deletions cut 0 bases from V and 4 bases from J, with 15 bases between. The CDR3 nucleotides read TGCGCCAGCAGCCAAGAGCAGACAGGCCGGGGCACTGAAGCTTTCTTT. Its protein is CASSQEQTGRGTEAFF.

The rearrangement uses TRBV19 and TRBJ1-6, with a weak D call TRBD1 (5 bases). Germline V gives CDR1 LNHDA, CDR2 SQIVND (reference sequence). The CDR3 runs to 15 residues. The germline V and J ends were trimmed by 1 base and 9 bases, with 13 bases remaining between them. The DNA of the CDR3 is TGTGCCAGTAGTATAGGTGGGGCCGCGAGTTCACCCCTCCACTTT. This codes for CASSIGGAASSPLHF.

V is TRBV7-8 and J is TRBJ2-1; tentative D call: TRBD2 (5 bases). CDR3 length: 15 amino acids. V was cut by 0 bases and J by 5 bases, with 11 bases left in between. Germline V gene lookup returns CDR1 SGHVS and CDR2 FQNEAQ. CDR3 sequence reads: CASSLALAANNEQFF. In nucleotides, the CDR3 is TGTGCCAGCAGCTTAGCTCTAGCCGCTAACAATGAGCAGTTCTTC. The full variable domain, with the rest looked up from reference TRBV7-8 and TRBJ2-1, is GAGVSQSPRYKVAKRGQDVALRCDPISGHVSLFWYQQALGQGPEFLTYFQNEAQLDKSGLPSDRFFAERPEGSVSTLKIQRTQQEDSAVYLCASSLALAANNEQFFGPGTRLTVL.

The chain uses TRBV7-3 and TRBJ2-3; 9 nucleotides line up with TRBD2. CDR3 length equals 14 residues. V lost 5 bases, J lost 3 bases, and 3 bases stayed unmatched. Germline-derived CDR1 and CDR2 are SGHTA and FQGTGA. As DNA, the CDR3 is TGTGCCAGCAGCCCAGCGGGGGGAACAGATACGCAGTATTTT. This encodes CASSPAGGTDTQYF. Full variable domain (outside the CDR3, taken from reference TRBV7-3 and TRBJ2-3): GAGVSQTPSNKVTEKGKYVELRCDPISGHTALYWYRQSLGQGPEFLIYFQGTGAADDSGLPNDRFFAVRPEGSVSTLKIQRTERGDSAVYLCASSPAGGTDTQYFGPGTRLTVL.

This chain uses TRBV12-3 or TRBV12-4 with TRBJ1-1; weak D call: TRBD1 (5 bases). CDR3 length equals 12 residues. V gave up 5 bases and J gave up 10 bases, with 14 bases separating them. DNA of the CDR3: TGTGCCAGCAGTCCTGGGGGGAGATTAGCTTTCTTT. Its translation is CASSPGGRLAFF.

Points on this clone: One junction end disagrees with the germline gene, perhaps due to a read error. The chain employs TRBV5-1 and TRBJ2-7; 11 nucleotides match TRBD1. Looked up from germline, CDR1 is SGHRS and CDR2 is YFSETQ. There are 14 residues in the CDR3. In DNA form, the CDR3 reads TGCGCCAGCAGTTTGGACAGGGGGCTTTACGAGCAGTACTTC. Its translation: CASSLDRGLYEQYF.

In this sample, this clone turned up many times. The chain carries TRBV29-1 and TRBJ2-1, with no clear D. The CDR3 covers 16 residues. V was clipped by 0 bases and J by 2 bases, with 14 bases between them. Per the germline V gene, CDR1 is SQVTM and CDR2 is ANQGSEA. The CDR3 sequence is CSVEDQQPQTYNEQFF. CDR3 nucleotides: TGCAGCGTTGAAGATCAACAGCCCCAAACCTACAATGAGCAGTTCTTC.

The chain carries TRBV27 and TRBJ2-7; 10 bases are a match to TRBD2. The germline CDR1 and CDR2 sequences are MNHEY and SMNVEV (reference sequence). The CDR3 has 14 residues. With V trimmed by 3 bases and J by 12 bases, 11 bases remained unmatched. This CDR3 is CASSFSSGSSSAYF. The CDR3 DNA sequence: TGTGCCAGCAGTTTTTCTAGCGGGAGTTCATCGGCGTACTTC.

The V gene is TRBV6-5, the J gene TRBJ2-1; D is perhaps TRBD1 (5 bases). This CDR3 has 15 residues. Germline V gene data show CDR1 as MNHEY and CDR2 as SVGAGI. The V end was cut by 7 bases, the J end by 0 bases, with 13 bases between. The CDR3 region has the DNA TGTGCCAGCAACTTGGACAAGAGCTCCTACAATGAGCAGTTCTTC. Its translation: CASNLDKSSYNEQFF.

This sequence joins TRBV28 and TRBJ2-7; the match to TRBD2 covers 7 bases. Germline V gene data show CDR1 as MDHEN and CDR2 as SYDVKM. Germline trimming cut 5 bases from V and 2 bases from J; bases unmatched to any gene: 9. The CDR3 contains 15 residues. Written as DNA, the CDR3 is TGTGCCAGCAGTCCGTCGTGGGGGGGAGCCTACGAGCAGTACTTC. It yields the protein CASSPSWGGAYEQYF. The full variable domain, completed using reference TRBV28 and TRBJ2-7, is DVKVTQSSRYLVKRTGEKVFLECVQDMDHENMFWYRQDPGLGLRLIYFSYDVKMKEKGDIPEGYSVSREKKERFSLILESASTNQTSMYLCASSPSWGGAYEQYFGPGTRLTVT.

This chain joins TRBV4-3 and TRBJ1-4; 8 bases line up with TRBD1. The length of the CDR3 is 15 residues. CDR1 and CDR2 from the germline V gene are LGHNA and YSLEER. The V and J ends lost 3 bases and 8 bases, in that order; junction bases with no gene match: 8. The CDR3 protein is CASSHTGTGEEKLFF. CDR3 in DNA: TGCGCCAGCAGCCATACCGGGACAGGCGAGGAAAAACTGTTTTTT.

The CDR3 is CASSTPRLAGGPSSYNEQFF. For the CDR3, the DNA is TGTGCCAGCAGTACTCCCCGACTAGCGGGAGGGCCGAGCTCCTACAATGAGCAGTTCTTC. The chain combines TRBV7-3 with TRBJ2-1, with 14 bases fitting TRBD2. The trim removed 6 bases at V and 0 bases at J, leaving 13 bases unmatched. Germline CDR1 SGHTA, CDR2 FQGTGA. CDR3 length equals 20 residues.

CDR3: CAAGHPQETQYF. In DNA form, the CDR3 reads TGTGCCGCGGGGCACCCTCAGGAGACCCAGTACTTC. The rearrangement links TRBV6-5 to TRBJ2-5, with D possibly TRBD2 on 6 matching bases. Germline values: CDR1 MNHEY, CDR2 SVGAGI. The CDR3 sequence is 12 residues long. The V and J ends lost 11 bases and 5 bases respectively, with 15 bases between them.

As to this clone: The sample contains more than one DNA sequence encoding this CDR3. The chain has TRBV5-1 and TRBJ1-4, with 7 bases fitting TRBD1. The CDR3 length is 14 residues. Germline V gene data show CDR1 as SGHRS and CDR2 as YFSETQ. The V and J ends lost 0 bases and 8 bases, in that order; junction bases with no gene match: 4. CDR3 DNA: TGCGCCAGCAGCTTGGGACAGGGAAGGGAAAAACTGTTTTTT. It specifies CASSLGQGREKLFF.

J is TRBJ1-1 and V is TRBV30, with unresolved D. CDR1 GTSNPN and CDR2 SVGIG come from the germline V gene (reference sequence). V lost 0 bases and J 4 bases, leaving 9 bases between the germline ends. The CDR3 sequence is 13 residues long. In DNA, the CDR3 is TGTGCCTGGAGTGTAGCCCGGAGCACTGAAGCTTTCTTT. It yields the protein CAWSVARSTEAFF.

V is TRBV19 and J is TRBJ2-2, with D maybe TRBD1 (6 bases). V shed 5 bases and J shed 5 bases, with 12 bases lying between them. The CDR3 is 14 amino acids. The V gene's germline CDR1 is LNHDA and CDR2 SQIVND (reference sequence). Here the CDR3 reads CASSHRDLTGELFF. In DNA form, the CDR3 reads TGTGCCAGTAGTCACAGGGATTTGACCGGGGAGCTGTTTTTT.

The V and J genes are TRBV19 and TRBJ1-2; 7 bases are a match to TRBD1. Per the germline V gene, CDR1 is LNHDA and CDR2 is SQIVND (reference sequence). J was trimmed by 0 bases and V by 4 bases; bases with no gene match: 8. This CDR3 has 16 residues. The CDR3 DNA reads TGTGCCAGTAGTAAGAGCGCAGGGGGTACTAACTATGGCTACACCTTC. Its protein is CASSKSAGGTNYGYTF.

The chain employs TRBV3-1 (or the pseudogene TRBV3-2) and TRBJ2-1, with TRBD2 identical over 7 bases. The CDR3 sequence is 15 residues long. V was pared by 4 bases and J by 8 bases, with 11 bases of the junction left unmatched. The germline gives CDR1 LGHDT, CDR2 YNNKEL (reference sequence). This CDR3 is CASSREGIRGYEQFF. In DNA, the CDR3 is TGTGCCAGCAGCCGGGAGGGTATAAGGGGCTATGAGCAGTTCTTC.

This chain links TRBV24-1 with TRBJ2-3; 7 positions agree with TRBD2. CDR1 and CDR2 from the germline V gene are KGHDR and SFDVKD. The CDR3 totals 17 residues. After removal of 2 bases from V and 2 bases from J, the junction contained 9 bases not matched to a gene. CDR3 sequence reads: CATSDSGTGGVTDTQYF. DNA for the CDR3: TGTGCCACCAGTGATTCCGGGACGGGAGGAGTCACAGATACGCAGTATTTT.

The V call is TRBV7-3, the J call TRBJ2-1; the match to TRBD2 covers 7 bases. The CDR3 totals 15 residues. After removal of 2 bases from V and 7 bases from J, the junction contained 8 bases not matched to a gene. Germline CDR1 SGHTA, CDR2 FQGTGA. The CDR3 nucleotides are TGTGCCAGCAGCTTAGGACTAGGGGATATTAATGAGCAGTTCTTC. Translated: CASSLGLGDINEQFF.

CDR3 residues: CASSKQTGTYEQYF. The CDR3 DNA reads as TGTGCCAGCAGTAAACAGACAGGAACCTACGAGCAGTACTTC. This sequence joins TRBV28 and TRBJ2-7, with D possibly TRBD1 on 6 matching bases. In germline, CDR1 is MDHEN, CDR2 SYDVKM. The CDR3 has 14 amino acids. V was trimmed by 5 bases and J by 2 bases, leaving 13 bases between them.

This clone appeared once. The chain uses TRBV7-2 and TRBJ2-7; D remains unclear. Germline V gene data show CDR1 as SGHTA and CDR2 as FQGNSA. The V end was cut by 0 bases, the J end by 2 bases, with 8 bases between. The CDR3 length is 14 residues. The CDR3 sequence is CASSLAGGAYEQYF. In nucleotides, the CDR3 is TGTGCCAGCAGCTTAGCCGGCGGAGCCTACGAGCAGTACTTC.

The J gene is TRBJ2-1, the V gene TRBV5-3, with 9 bases that match TRBD2. TRBV5-3 is classed as an ORF, of uncertain function. The CDR3 runs to 17 residues. V shed 0 bases and J 8 bases; nucleotides not matched to a gene: 12. This CDR3 is CARSLGSGSGGIDEQFF. CDR3 sequence (DNA): TGTGCCAGAAGCTTGGGAAGTGGGAGCGGGGGGATCGATGAGCAGTTCTTC.

This clone occurred a few times. The same CDR3 is also encoded by other DNA sequences in this sample. V is TRBV7-3 and J is TRBJ1-6; the D is unclear. Germline lookup yields CDR1 SGHTA and CDR2 FQGTGA. Trimming removed 3 bases from V and 6 bases from J, with 9 bases in between. This CDR3 contains 14 residues. DNA of the CDR3: TGTGCCAGCAGCTTGGGCAGTCCTAATTCACCCCTCCACTTT. Encoded protein: CASSLGSPNSPLHF.

The chain carries TRBV5-4 and TRBJ2-1; D unresolved. V shed 0 bases and J shed 5 bases, with 3 bases lying between them. Germline CDR1 reads SGHNT; CDR2 reads YYREEE (reference sequence). This CDR3 contains 12 residues. As DNA, the CDR3 is TGTGCCAGCAGCTTGGCAGACAATGAGCAGTTCTTC. Encoded protein: CASSLADNEQFF.

This clone is labeled as medium-sized. J is TRBJ2-4 and V is TRBV6-5; D is perhaps TRBD1 (6 bases). CDR1 and CDR2 from the germline V gene are MNHEY and SVGAGI. The CDR3 covers 13 residues. Between the trimmed V and J ends, which lost 7 bases and 3 bases, there was a span of 10 bases. In nucleotides, the CDR3 is TGTGCCAGCACAGGGGAGAACAAAAACATTCAGTACTTC. It yields the protein CASTGENKNIQYF.

This clone came up a few times. This sequence joins TRBV14 and TRBJ2-5, with D hard to call. The CDR3 has 13 residues. Trimming pared 3 bases from V and 1 base from J, leaving 6 bases between. Germline assignment: CDR1 SGHDN and CDR2 FVKESK. In DNA form, the CDR3 reads TGTGCCAGCAGCCAGCGGAGCCAAGAGACCCAGTACTTC. It yields the protein CASSQRSQETQYF.